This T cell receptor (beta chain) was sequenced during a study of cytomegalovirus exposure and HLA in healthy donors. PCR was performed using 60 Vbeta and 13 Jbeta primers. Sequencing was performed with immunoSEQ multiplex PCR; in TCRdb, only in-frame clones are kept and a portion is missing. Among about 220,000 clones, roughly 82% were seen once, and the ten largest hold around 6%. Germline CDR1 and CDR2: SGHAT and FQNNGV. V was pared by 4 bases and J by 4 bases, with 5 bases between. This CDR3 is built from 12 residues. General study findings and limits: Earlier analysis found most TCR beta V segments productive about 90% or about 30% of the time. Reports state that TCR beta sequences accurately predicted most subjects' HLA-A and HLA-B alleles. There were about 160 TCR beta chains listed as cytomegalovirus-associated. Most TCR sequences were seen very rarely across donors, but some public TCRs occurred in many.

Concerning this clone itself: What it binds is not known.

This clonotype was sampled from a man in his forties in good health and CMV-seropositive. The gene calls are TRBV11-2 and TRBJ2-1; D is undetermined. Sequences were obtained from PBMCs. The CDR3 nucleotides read TGTGCCAGCAGCTCCCATTACAATGAGCAGTTCTTC. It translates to CASSSHYNEQFF.